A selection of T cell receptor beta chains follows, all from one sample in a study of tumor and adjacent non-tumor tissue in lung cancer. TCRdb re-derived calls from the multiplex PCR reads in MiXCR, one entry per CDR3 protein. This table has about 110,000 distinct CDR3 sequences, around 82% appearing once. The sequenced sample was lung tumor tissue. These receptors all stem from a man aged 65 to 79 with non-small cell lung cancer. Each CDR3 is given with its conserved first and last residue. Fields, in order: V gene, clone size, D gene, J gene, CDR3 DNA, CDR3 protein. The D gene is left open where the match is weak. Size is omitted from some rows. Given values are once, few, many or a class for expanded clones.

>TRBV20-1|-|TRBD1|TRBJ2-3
TGCAGTGTTGAGACCCGGACAGGGGCTTACACAGATACGCACTATTTT
CSVETRTGAYTDTHYF
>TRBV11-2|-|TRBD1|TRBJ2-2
TGTGCCGGCAGCTTAGTGGGCACAGGGGTTACCTGGGAGCTGTTTTTT
CAGSLVGTGVTWELFF
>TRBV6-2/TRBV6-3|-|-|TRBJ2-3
TGTGCCAGCACTTACCCGATGACAGTAGGCCACCAGGTTTCGCAGTATTTT
CASTYPMTVGHQVSQYF
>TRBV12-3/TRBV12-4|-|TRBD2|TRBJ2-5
TGTGCCAGCAGCGGGCTAGCGGGAGTGGTGGGGACCGATTACTTC
CASSGLAGVVGTDYF
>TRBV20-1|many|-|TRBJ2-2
TGCAGTGCTCCCCGTGAGGGGCGGGTCACCGGGGAGCTGTTTTTT
CSAPREGRVTGELFF
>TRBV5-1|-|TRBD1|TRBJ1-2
TGCGCCAGCAGGTCCGGACAGGAGTTCTATGGCTACACTTTC
CASRSGQEFYGYTF
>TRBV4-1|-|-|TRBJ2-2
TGCGCCAACAGCCAAGTTTCATTTTGCGCGGGATTAGTCACCGGGGAGCTGTTTTTT
CANSQVSFCAGLVTGELFF
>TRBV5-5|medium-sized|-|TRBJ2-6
TGTGCCAGCAGCTTGGCCGATAGATTCTCTGGGGCCAACGTCCTGACTTTC
CASSLADRFSGANVLTF
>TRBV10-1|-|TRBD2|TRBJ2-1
TGCGCCAGCAGTGCGCGACTAGCGGGGGGAAGCTCCTACAATGAGGAGTTCTTC
CASSARLAGGSSYNEEFF
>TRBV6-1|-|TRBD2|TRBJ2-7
TGTGCCAGCGGAAAAGGGACTATCTGCAACTCCTACGAGCAGTACTTC
CASGKGTICNSYEQYF
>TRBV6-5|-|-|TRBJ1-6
TGTGCCAACAGTTACACGATTGGGGGTTCACCCCTCCACTTT
CANSYTIGGSPLHF
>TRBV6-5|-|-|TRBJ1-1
TGTGCCAACAGGACCGGGACATGGTTGATCACTGAAGCTTTCTTT
CANRTGTWLITEAFF
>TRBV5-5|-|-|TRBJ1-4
TGTGCCAGCAGCCCCATGACAGCCTCTAATGAAAAACTATTTTTT
CASSPMTASNEKLFF
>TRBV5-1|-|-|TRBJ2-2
TGCGTCAGCAGCTCGGGACATATCACCGGGGAGCTGTTTTTT
CVSSSGHITGELFF
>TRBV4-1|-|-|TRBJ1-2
TGCGGCAGCAGCCAAGGGGGGATACCTTTAGGCTACGCCTTC
CGSSQGGIPLGYAF
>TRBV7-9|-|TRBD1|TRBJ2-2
TGTGCCAGCAGCTCCACGACGCCCGACAGGGTAGCAACCGTGGAACTGTTTTTT
CASSSTTPDRVATVELFF
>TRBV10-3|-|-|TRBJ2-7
TGTGCCATCAGGAGCCTACCGTATGAGCAGTATTTC
CAIRSLPYEQYF
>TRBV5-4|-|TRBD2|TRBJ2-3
TGTGCCAGCAGTTCCACTTGGGGTAGCGGGACAACAGATGCGCAGTATTTT
CASSSTWGSGTTDAQYF
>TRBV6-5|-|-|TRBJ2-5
TGTGCCAGCAATTCCACCGGGGCAGGGTTCCCACAAGAGACCCAGTACTTC
CASNSTGAGFPQETQYF
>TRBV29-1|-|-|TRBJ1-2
TGTAGCGTTTTCCAGACGGGAGGCTATGGCTACACCTTC
CSVFQTGGYGYTF
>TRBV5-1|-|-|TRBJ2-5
TGCGCCAGCAGCTTGTCGAGTTTGGGATTTTCTGGGGGAGAGACCCAGTACTTC
CASSLSSLGFSGGETQYF
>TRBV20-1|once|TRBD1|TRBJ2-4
TGTAGTGTTAGAGATCCACAGGGGGCCAAAAACATTCAGTACTTC
CSVRDPQGAKNIQYF
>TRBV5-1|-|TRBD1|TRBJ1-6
TGCGCCAGCAGGTTCCGGGACAGCAATTCACCCCTCCACTTT
CASRFRDSNSPLHF
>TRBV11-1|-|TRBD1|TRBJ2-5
TGTGCCAGCGGGAGGACAGGGGGCGCGGAGGCCCAGTACTTC
CASGRTGGAEAQYF
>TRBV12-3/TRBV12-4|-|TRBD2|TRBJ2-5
TGTGCCAGCAGAACAAGCGACCACCCGACTAGCGGGATTCCCCAGGAGACCCAGTACTTC
CASRTSDHPTSGIPQETQYF
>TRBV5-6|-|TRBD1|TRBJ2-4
TGTGCCAACAGTGCTACCGGGACAGGGGTCGTTGGAAACATTCAATACTTC
CANSATGTGVVGNIQYF
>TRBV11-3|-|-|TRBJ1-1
TGTGCCAGCAGCCTCGCCACCGCAGGGGATACTGACGCTTTCTTT
CASSLATAGDTDAFF
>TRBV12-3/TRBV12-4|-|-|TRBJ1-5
TGTGCCAGTAGTTTAGCCAATCTGCCCCAGCATTTT
CASSLANLPQHF
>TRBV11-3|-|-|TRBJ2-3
TGTGCCAGCACCCGTCGGGAGTTATGCACAGATACGCAGTATTTT
CASTRRELCTDTQYF
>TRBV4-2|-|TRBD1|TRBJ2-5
TGTGCCAGCAGCCCCCGGGGAACGGGACAGGTGGAGGCCCAGTACTTC
CASSPRGTGQVEAQYF
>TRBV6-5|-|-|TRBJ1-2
TGTGCCAGCACCCAGGAGGGATGGGAGGGCTACACCTTC
CASTQEGWEGYTF
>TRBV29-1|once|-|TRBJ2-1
TGCAGCGGTAGACTAACGGGCTTCTACAATGAGCAGTTCTTC
CSGRLTGFYNEQFF
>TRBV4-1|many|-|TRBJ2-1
TGCGCCAGCAGCCAAGGGGTCGGTGCAGGGCGGTACAATGAGCAGTTCTTC
CASSQGVGAGRYNEQFF
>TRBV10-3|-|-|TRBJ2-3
TGTGCCATCAACCTAGCTGGAGAATCGTATACGCAGTATTTT
CAINLAGESYTQYF
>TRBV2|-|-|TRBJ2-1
TGTGCCAGCACTTGGACTAACGCCTACAAAGAGCAGTTCTTC
CASTWTNAYKEQFF
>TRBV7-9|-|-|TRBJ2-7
TGTACCAGCAGCCCGGGGGACACATTCTCGTACGAGCAGTACTTC
CTSSPGDTFSYEQYF
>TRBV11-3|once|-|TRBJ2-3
TGTGTCAGCACCAGTCGGGAAGTAAGCACAGATACACAGTATTTT
CVSTSREVSTDTQYF
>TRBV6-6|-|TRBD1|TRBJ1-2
TGTGCCAGCAGAAGACAGGGATCCATTGGTGTGCACACCTTC
CASRRQGSIGVHTF
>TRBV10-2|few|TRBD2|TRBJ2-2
TGCGCTAGCAATGTTTCAGGACTAGGTCGGTCCACCGGGGAGCTGTTTTTT
CASNVSGLGRSTGELFF
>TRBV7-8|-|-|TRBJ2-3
TGTGCCAGTAGCTTAAGGGCTTTCGGGACAAGCGTTGATACGCGGTATTTT
CASSLRAFGTSVDTRYF
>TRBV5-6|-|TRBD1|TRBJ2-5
TGTGCCAACAGCTGGGATTTCAGGGGGGAGACCCAGTACTTC
CANSWDFRGETQYF
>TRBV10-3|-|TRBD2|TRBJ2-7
TGTACCATCAGGGGAACTAGCGGGAGGGCTTCATCGTACGAGCAGTGCTTC
CTIRGTSGRASSYEQCF
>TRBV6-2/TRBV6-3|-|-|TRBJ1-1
TGTACTGGCAGTGAGACGGTGAACACTGAAGCTTTCTTT
CTGSETVNTEAFF
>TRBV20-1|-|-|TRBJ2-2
TGCAGTATCAGGGGCGACGTGGCCACCTGGGAGCTGTTTTTT
CSIRGDVATWELFF
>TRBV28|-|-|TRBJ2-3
TGTGTCAGCAGTACCGGAGTGGCAGATACGCAGTATTTT
CVSSTGVADTQYF
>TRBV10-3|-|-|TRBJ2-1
TGTGTCATCAGACAAGCAACAGGGCCGGGGGAGGGCAGCTCCTACAATGAGCAGTTCTTC
CVIRQATGPGEGSSYNEQFF
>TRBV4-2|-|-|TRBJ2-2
TGTGCCAGCAGCCTGTATGGGCTGGGGGCCAACACCGGGGAGCTGTTTTTT
CASSLYGLGANTGELFF
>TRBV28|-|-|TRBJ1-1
TGTGCCAGCAGTCCCCATGCAGGAATTGTCACTGAAGCTTTCTTT
CASSPHAGIVTEAFF
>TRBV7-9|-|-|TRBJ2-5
TGTGCCAGCAGCCTAATCGTGAGGGGCCGAGAGACTCAGTACTTC
CASSLIVRGRETQYF
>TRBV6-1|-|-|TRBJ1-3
TGTGCCTGCACAATCCGGGCTACTGGAAGCACCATATACTTT
CACTIRATGSTIYF
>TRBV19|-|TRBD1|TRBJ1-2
TGTGCCAGTAGAATTAATACTCCCGGAAGACAGGGGAGACACTATGGCTACACCTTC
CASRINTPGRQGRHYGYTF
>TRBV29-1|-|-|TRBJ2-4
TGCAGCGTTGAAGCTAGGGGTTTTGACATTCAGTACTTC
CSVEARGFDIQYF
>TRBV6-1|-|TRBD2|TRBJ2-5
TGTGCCAGCATACCACGGGACGGGGGGGAGATCCAGTACTTC
CASIPRDGGEIQYF
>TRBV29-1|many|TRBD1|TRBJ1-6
TGCAGCGTCAGACAGGGGAATTATAATTCACCCCTCCACTTT
CSVRQGNYNSPLHF